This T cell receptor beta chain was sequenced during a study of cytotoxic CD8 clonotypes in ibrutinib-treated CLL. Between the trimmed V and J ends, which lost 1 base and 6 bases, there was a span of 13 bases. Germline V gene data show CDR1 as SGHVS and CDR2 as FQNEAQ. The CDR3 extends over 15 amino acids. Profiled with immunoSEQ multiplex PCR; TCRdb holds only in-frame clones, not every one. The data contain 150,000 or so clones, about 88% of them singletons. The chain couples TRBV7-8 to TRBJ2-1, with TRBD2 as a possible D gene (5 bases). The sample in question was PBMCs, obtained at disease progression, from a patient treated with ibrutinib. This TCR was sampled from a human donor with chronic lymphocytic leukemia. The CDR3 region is CASSLVASLTNEQFF. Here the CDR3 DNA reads TGTGCCAGCAGCTTAGTGGCTAGCCTTACCAATGAGCAGTTCTTC.